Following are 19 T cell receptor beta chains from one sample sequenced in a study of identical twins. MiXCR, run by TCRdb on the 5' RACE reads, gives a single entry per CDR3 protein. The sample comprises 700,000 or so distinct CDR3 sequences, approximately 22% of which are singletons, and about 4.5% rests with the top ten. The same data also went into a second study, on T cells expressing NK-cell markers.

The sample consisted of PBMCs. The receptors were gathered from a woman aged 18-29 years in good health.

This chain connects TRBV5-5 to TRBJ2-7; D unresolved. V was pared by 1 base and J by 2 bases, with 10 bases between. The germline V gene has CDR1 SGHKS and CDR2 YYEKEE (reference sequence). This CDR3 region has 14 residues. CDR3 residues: CASSLSRIPYEQYF. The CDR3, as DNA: TGTGCCAGCAGCTTGTCTCGGATACCCTACGAGCAGTACTTC.

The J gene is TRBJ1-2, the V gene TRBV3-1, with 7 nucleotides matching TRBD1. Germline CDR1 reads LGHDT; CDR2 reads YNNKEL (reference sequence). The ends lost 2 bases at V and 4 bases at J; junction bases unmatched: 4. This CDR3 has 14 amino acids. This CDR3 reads CASSQLGTAYGYTF. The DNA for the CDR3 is TGTGCCAGCAGCCAACTCGGGACAGCCTATGGCTACACCTTC.

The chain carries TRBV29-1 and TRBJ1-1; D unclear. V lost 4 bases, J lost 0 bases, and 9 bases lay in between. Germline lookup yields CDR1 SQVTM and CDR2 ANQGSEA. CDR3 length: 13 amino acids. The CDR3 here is CSVGVFLNTEAFF. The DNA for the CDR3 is TGCAGCGTTGGTGTCTTTTTGAACACTGAAGCTTTCTTT.

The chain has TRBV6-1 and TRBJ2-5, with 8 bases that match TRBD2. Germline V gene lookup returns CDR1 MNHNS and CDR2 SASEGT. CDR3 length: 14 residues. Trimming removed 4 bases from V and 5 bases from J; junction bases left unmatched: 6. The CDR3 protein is CASSGLALSETQYF. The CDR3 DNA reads TGTGCCAGCAGTGGACTAGCGCTATCGGAGACCCAGTACTTC.

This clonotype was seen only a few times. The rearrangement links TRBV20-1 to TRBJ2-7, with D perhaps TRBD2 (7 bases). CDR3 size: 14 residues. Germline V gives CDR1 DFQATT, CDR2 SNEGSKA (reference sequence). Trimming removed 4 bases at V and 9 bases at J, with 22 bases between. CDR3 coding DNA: TGCAGTGCTACCGGGAGCTGGGGGCCGGGAGGGCAGTACTTC. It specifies CSATGSWGPGGQYF.

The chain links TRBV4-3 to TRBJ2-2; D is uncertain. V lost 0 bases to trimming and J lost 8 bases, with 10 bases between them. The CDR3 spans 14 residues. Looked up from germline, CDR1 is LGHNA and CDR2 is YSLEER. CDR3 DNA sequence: TGCGCCAGCAGCCAAGAACCCAGGCTGGGGGAGCTGTTTTTT. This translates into CASSQEPRLGELFF.

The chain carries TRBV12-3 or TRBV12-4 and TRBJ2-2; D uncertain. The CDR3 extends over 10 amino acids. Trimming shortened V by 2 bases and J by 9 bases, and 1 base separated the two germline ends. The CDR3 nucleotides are TGTGCCAGCAGTTTACGGGAGCTGTTTTTT. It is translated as CASSLRELFF.

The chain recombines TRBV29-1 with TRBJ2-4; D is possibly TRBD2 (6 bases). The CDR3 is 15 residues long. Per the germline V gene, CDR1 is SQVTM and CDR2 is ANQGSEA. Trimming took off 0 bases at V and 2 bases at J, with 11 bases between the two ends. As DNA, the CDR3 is TGCAGCGTTGAAGATCAGGAGGGAACCAAAAACATTCAGTACTTC. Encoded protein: CSVEDQEGTKNIQYF.

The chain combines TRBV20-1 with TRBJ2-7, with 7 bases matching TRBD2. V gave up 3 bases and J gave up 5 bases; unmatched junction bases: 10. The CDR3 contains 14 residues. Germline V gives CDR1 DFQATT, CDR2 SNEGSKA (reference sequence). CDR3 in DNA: TGCAGTGCTAGTGGGTCGGGGGGTAGGCACGAGCAGTACTTC. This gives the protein CSASGSGGRHEQYF.

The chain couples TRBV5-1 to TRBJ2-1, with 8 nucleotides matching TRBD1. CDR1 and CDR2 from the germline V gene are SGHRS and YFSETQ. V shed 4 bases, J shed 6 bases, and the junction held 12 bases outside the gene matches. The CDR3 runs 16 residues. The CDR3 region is CASSVAGQARLNEQFF. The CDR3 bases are TGCGCCAGCAGCGTGGCGGGACAGGCGAGACTCAATGAGCAGTTCTTC. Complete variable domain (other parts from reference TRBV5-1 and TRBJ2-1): KAGVTQTPRYLIKTRGQQVTLSCSPISGHRSVSWYQQTPGQGLQFLFEYFSETQRNKGNFPGRFSGRQFSNSRSEMNVSTLELGDSALYLCASSVAGQARLNEQFFGPGTRLTVL.

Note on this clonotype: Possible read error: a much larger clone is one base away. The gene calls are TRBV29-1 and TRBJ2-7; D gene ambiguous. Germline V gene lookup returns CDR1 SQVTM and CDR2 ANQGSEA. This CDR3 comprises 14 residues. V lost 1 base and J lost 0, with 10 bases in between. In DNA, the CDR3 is TGCAGCGTTGAAGGATCCTCCCCCTCCTACGAGCAGTACTTC. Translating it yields CSVEGSSPSYEQYF.

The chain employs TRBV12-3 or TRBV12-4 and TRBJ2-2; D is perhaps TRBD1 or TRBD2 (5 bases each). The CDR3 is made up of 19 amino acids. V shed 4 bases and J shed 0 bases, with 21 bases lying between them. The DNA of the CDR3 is TGTGCCAGCAGTTCTCTCCGGGACGCCCCGTTCGCGAACACCGGGGAGCTGTTTTTT. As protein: CASSSLRDAPFANTGELFF.

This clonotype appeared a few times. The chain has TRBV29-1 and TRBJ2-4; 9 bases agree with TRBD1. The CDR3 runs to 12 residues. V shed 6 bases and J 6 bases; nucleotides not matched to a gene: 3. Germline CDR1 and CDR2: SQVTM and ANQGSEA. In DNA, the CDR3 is TGCAGCGTGGGGACAGGGTCAAACATTCAGTACTTC. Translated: CSVGTGSNIQYF.

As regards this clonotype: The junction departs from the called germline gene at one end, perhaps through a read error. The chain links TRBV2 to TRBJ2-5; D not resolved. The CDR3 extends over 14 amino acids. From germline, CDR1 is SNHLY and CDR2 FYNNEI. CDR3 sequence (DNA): TGTGCCAGCAGTCTGGACGCGACCCAAGGGACCCAGTACTTC. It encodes CASSLDATQGTQYF. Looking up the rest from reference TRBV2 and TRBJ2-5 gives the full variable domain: EPEVTQTPSHQVTQMGQEVILRCVPISNHLYFYWYRQILGQKVEFLVSFYNNEISEKSEIFDDQFSVERPDGSNFTLKIRSTKLEDSAMYFCASSLDATQGTQYFGPGTRLLVL.

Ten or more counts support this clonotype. The CDR3 sequence is CASSLGTGQETQYF. The DNA for the CDR3 is TGTGCCAGCAGTTTGGGGACGGGACAAGAGACCCAGTACTTC. The chain uses TRBV7-9 and TRBJ2-5; D may be TRBD1 or TRBD2 (5 bases each). There are 14 residues in the CDR3. CDR1 is SEHNR, CDR2 FQNEAQ, per germline (reference sequence). V was trimmed by 6 bases and J by 2 bases, leaving 13 bases between them.

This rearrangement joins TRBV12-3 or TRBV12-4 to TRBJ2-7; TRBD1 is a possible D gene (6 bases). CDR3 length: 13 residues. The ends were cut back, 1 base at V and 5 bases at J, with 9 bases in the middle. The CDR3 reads CASSLGGLDEQYF. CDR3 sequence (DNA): TGTGCCAGCAGTTTAGGGGGGCTCGACGAGCAGTACTTC.

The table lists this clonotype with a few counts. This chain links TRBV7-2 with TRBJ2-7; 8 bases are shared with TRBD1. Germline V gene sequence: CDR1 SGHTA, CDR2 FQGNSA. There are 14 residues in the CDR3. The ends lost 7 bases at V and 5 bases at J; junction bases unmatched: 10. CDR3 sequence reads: CASTPGQGAHEQYF. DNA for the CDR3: TGTGCCAGCACCCCGGGTCAGGGGGCCCACGAGCAGTACTTC.

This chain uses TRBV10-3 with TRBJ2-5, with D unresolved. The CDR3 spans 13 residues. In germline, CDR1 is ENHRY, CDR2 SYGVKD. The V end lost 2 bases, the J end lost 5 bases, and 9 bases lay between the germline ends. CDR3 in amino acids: CAISEVLEETQYF. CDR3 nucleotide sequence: TGTGCCATCAGTGAGGTGTTGGAGGAGACCCAGTACTTC.

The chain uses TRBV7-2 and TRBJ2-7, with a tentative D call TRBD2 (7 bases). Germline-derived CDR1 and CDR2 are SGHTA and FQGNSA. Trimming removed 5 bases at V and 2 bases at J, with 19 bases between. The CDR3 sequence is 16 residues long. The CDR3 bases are TGTGCCAGCAGCCTAACTGGGGGGGCGTGGACCTACGAGCAGTACTTC. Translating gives CASSLTGGAWTYEQYF.